This section outlines one T cell receptor (beta chain) sequence together with its context. Antigen unknown. What was sequenced were expressed TCRB transcripts, since all of the isolated RNA had been reverse transcribed. Here immunoSEQ multiplex PCR was the method, and the copy in TCRdb shows in-frame clones only, minus some. The sample has under 250,000 clones, approximately 15% seen once; the top ten hold roughly 0.019%. Germline loops: CDR1 SGHNT, CDR2 YYREEE (reference sequence). CDR3 length: 15 residues. V was clipped by 6 bases and J by 0 bases; unmatched bases: 5. This specimen belongs to a study of beta chain features in type 1 diabetes. The study's findings and limits: There was a possibility that cDNA sequencing over-represented cells with high TCR expression. A potential PCR bias toward shorter templates would be equal in patient and control samples. TCRB CDR3 length was moderately but significantly reduced in all four CD4+ subsets of Type 1 diabetes patients.

The chain couples TRBV5-4 to TRBJ2-7; 11 nucleotides line up with TRBD2. The sample was naive CD4+ T cells from blood. The clonotype comes from a man under 40 with type 1 diabetes. CDR3 protein: CASTLGLADSYEQYF. CDR3 DNA: TGTGCCAGCACCCTGGGACTAGCGGACTCCTACGAGCAGTACTTC.